This T cell receptor (beta chain) was found in a study of CD8 T cells in ankylosing spondylitis. V was pared by 4 bases and J by 4 bases, with 5 bases of the junction left unmatched. Germline lookup yields CDR1 SGHNT and CDR2 YYREEE (reference sequence). CDR3 length: 14 residues. Findings and limits, study-wide: Ankylosing spondylitis blood appeared to be characterized by a TCR beta motif of eight highly homologous variants. There was reportedly significant enrichment of clones that were disease-linked in matched ankylosing spondylitis synovial fluid.

This clonotype has at least ten counts. No antigen is known for it. The TCR beta libraries were generated through quantitative 5'-RACE incorporating molecular barcodes. TCRdb redid the calling of the 5' RACE reads with MiXCR, one entry per CDR3 protein. The sample holds more than 500,000 distinct CDR3 sequences, roughly 5.3% seen once. V gene TRBV5-4 combines with J gene TRBJ1-1, with 9 bases that match TRBD1. Sequencing was performed on blood, either unsorted or a sorted T cell fraction (not recorded which). The receptor was isolated from a male donor with ankylosing spondylitis. The CDR3 is CASSAWTGATEAFF. CDR3 coding DNA: TGTGCCAGCAGCGCCTGGACAGGGGCCACTGAAGCTTTCTTT.